The T cell receptor beta chain described here comes from a study of T-cell memory formation after mild COVID-19. Study-wide findings and caveats: The authors left the SARS-CoV-2 specificity of second-wave clones peaking on day 37 unconfirmed. Detection of some responders pre-infection suggested pre-existing cross-reactive memory T cells participated.

A single record per CDR3 protein comes from TCRdb applying MiXCR to the 5' RACE reads. The data hold fewer than 50,000 distinct CDR3 sequences, with 9% to 15% observed a single time. J lost 0 bases, V lost 3 bases, and 4 bases had no gene match. Germline V gives CDR1 SGHRS, CDR2 YFSETQ. The CDR3 is 17 amino acids. As for this clonotype: Its antigen is unknown.

This chain links TRBV5-1 with TRBJ1-6; 9 bases fit TRBD1. This receptor was identified in a man younger than 35 who had mild COVID-19 (a few samples of this study predate the infection). Cell type and time point are not known. The sample taken for sequencing was PBMCs or a T cell subset sorted from them (not recorded which). CDR3 residues: CASSWGQGGSYNSPLHF. The CDR3 DNA is TGCGCCAGCAGCTGGGGACAGGGCGGCTCCTATAATTCACCCCTCCACTTT.